This TCR beta chain was identified during a study of shared clonotypes between healthy human individuals. Looking at the study overall: Every donor yielded three CD4 naive, three CD4 memory, two CD8 naive and one CD8 memory plate. Study results and caveats: Clonotypes not shared had lower generation probabilities than those common to all four donors.

CDR1 is SNHLY and CDR2 is FYNNEI in the germline V gene. This CDR3 has 11 amino acids. Of note for this clone: The antigen is undetermined. One end of the junction fails to match germline, which may point to a read error.

Partitioning of CD4+ cells yielded a CD45RA+ naive subset and a CD45RA-negative memory subset. In the authors' workflow: Filtering was not the same, since immunoSEQ gave junction-only sequences without quality scores. TCRdb keeps only in-frame clones here, not all; method: immunoSEQ multiplex PCR. That table is the source of V, J and clone size, and D and trimming were worked out from the DNA. The sample holds around 2.5 million clones, 80% to 95% seen once. The sequenced sample consisted of naive CD4+ T cells from PBMCs. Documented subset: CD45RA+ positively selected. The sequence was collected from a young man in good health. Some clones in this sample may be carry-over from other donors' samples. V gene TRBV2 combines with J gene TRBJ1-4, with 8 positions matching TRBD1. The CDR3 nucleotides are TGTGCCAGCGATTACGACAGGGGACAGATCTTT. It translates to CASDYDRGQIF.